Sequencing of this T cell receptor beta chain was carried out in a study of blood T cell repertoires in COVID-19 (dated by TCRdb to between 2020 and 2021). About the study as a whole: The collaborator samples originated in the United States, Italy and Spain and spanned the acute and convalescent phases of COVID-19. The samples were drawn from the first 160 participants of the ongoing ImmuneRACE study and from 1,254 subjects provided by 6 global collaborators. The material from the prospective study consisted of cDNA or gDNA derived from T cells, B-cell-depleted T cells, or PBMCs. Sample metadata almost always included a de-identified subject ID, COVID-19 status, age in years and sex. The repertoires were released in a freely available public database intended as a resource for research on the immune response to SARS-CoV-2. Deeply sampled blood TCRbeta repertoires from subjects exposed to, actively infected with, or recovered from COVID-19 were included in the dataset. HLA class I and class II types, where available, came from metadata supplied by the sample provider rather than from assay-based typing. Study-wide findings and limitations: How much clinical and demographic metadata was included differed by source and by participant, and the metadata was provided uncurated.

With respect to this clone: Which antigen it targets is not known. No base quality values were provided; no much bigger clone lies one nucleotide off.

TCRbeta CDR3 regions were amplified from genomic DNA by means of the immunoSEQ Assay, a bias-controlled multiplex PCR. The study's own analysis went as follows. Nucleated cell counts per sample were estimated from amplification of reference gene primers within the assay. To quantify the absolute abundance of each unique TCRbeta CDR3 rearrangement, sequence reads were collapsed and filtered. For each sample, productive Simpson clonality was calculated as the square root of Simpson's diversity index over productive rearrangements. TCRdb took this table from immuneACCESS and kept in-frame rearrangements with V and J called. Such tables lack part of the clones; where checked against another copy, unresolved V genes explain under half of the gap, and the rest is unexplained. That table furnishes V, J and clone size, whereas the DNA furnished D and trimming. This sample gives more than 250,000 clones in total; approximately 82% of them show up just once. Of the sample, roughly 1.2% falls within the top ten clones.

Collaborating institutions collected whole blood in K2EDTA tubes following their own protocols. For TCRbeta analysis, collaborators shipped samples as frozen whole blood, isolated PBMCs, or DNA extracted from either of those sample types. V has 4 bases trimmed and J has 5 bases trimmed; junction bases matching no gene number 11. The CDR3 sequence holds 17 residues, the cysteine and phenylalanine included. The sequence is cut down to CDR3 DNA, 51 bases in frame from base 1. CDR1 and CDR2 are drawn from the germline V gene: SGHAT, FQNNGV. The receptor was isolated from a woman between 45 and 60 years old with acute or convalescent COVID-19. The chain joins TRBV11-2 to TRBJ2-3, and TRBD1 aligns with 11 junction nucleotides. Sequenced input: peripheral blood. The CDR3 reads CASSSLGWTGGGDTQYF. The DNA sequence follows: TGTGCCAGCAGCTCCCTAGGCTGGACAGGGGGCGGAGATACGCAGTATTTT.